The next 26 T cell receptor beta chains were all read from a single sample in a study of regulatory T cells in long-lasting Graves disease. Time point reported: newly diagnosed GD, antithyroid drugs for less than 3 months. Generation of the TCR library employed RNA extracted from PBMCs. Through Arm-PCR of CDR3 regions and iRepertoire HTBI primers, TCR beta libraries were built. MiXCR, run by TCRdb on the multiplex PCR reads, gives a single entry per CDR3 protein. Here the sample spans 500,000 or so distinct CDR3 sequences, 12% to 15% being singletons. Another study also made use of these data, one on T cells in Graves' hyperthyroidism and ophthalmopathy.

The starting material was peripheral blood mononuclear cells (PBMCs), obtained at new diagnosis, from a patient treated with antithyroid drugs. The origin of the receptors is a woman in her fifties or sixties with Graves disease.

CDR3 loop: CASSQEPGQRSYEQYF. CDR3 nucleotides: TGTGCCAGCAGCCAAGAACCGGGACAGAGGTCCTACGAGCAGTACTTC. The gene calls are TRBV3-1 and TRBJ2-7; 7 bases are shared with TRBD1. Germline V gives CDR1 LGHDT, CDR2 YNNKEL (reference sequence). The CDR3 runs 16 residues. Unmatched junction bases numbered 6, after V lost 0 bases and J lost 1 base.

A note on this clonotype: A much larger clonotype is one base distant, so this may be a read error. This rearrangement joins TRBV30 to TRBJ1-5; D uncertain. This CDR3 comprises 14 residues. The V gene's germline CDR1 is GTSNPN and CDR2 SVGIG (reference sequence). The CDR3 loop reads CARSNLMSNQPQHF. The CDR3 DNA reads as TGTGCCCGGAGTAACCTTATGAGCAATCAGCCCCAGCATTTT.

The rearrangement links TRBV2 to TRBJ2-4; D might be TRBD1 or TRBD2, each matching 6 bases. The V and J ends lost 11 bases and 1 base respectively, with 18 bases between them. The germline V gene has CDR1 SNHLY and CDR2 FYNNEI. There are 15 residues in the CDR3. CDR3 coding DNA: TGTGCCGGAGTAGGGGGGCCAGGGGCCAAAAACATTCAGTACTTC. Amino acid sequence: CAGVGGPGAKNIQYF. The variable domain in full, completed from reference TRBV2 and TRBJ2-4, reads EPEVTQTPSHQVTQMGQEVILRCVPISNHLYFYWYRQILGQKVEFLVSFYNNEISEKSEIFDDQFSVERPDGSNFTLKIRSTKLEDSAMYFCAGVGGPGAKNIQYFGAGTRLSVL.

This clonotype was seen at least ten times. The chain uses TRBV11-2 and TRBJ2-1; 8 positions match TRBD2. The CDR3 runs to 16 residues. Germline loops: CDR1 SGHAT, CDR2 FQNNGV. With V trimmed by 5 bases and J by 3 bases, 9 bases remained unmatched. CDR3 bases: TGTGCCAGCAGCCCGGCGGGCGGGAGGAGCTACAATGAGCAGTTCTTC. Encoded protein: CASSPAGGRSYNEQFF. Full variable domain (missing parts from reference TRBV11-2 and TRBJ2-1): EAGVAQSPRYKIIEKRQSVAFWCNPISGHATLYWYQQILGQGPKLLIQFQNNGVVDDSQLPKDRFSAERLKGVDSTLKIQPAKLEDSAVYLCASSPAGGRSYNEQFFGPGTRLTVL.

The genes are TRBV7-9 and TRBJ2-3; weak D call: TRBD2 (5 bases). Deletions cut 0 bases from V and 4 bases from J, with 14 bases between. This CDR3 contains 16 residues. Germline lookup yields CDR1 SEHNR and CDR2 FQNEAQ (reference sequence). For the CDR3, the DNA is TGTGCCAGCAGCTTAGCGCTCCTAGCTGTTCCAGATACGCAGTATTTT. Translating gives CASSLALLAVPDTQYF.

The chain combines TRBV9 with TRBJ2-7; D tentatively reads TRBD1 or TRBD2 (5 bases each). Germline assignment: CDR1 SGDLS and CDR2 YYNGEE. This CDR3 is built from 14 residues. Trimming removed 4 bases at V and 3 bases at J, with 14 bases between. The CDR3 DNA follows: TGTGCCAGCAGCCCACCGGGACCGTTCTACGAGCAGTACTTC. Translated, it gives CASSPPGPFYEQYF. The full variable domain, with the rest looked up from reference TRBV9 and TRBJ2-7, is DSGVTQTPKHLITATGQRVTLRCSPRSGDLSVYWYQQSLDQGLQFLIQYYNGEERAKGNILERFSAQQFPDLHSELNLSSLELGDSALYFCASSPPGPFYEQYFGPGTRLTVT.

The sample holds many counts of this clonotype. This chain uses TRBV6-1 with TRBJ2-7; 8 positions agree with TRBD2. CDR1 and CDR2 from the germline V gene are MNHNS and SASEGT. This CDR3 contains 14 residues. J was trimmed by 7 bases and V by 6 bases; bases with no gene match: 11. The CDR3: CASRPGLVTIEQYF. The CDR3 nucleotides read TGTGCCAGCAGGCCGGGACTAGTGACGATAGAGCAGTACTTC.

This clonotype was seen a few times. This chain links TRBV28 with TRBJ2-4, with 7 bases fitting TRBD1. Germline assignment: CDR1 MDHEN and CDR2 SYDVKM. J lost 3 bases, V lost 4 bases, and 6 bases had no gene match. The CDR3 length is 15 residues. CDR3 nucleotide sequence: TGTGCCAGCAGTTCTCCCCAGGGGGACAAAAACATTCAGTACTTC. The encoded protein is CASSSPQGDKNIQYF.

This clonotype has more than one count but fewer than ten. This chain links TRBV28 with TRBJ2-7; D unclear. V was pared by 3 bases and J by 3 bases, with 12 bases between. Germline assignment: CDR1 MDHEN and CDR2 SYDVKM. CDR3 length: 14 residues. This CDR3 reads CASSFAGPYYEQYF. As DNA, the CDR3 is TGTGCCAGCAGTTTTGCTGGCCCCTACTACGAGCAGTACTTC.

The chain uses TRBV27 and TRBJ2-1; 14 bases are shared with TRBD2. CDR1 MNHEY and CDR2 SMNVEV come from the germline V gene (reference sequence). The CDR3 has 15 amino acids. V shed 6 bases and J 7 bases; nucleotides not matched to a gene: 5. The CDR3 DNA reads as TGTGCCAGCAGCCGACTAGCGGGAGGGCCAAATGAGCAGTTCTTC. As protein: CASSRLAGGPNEQFF.

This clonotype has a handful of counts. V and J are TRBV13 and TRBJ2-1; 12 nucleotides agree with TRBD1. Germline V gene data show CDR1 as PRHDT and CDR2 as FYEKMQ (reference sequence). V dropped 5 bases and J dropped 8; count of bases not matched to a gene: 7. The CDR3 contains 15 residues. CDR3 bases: TGTGCCAGCAGCCAAGCCGGGACAGGGGGCGATGAGCAGTTCTTC. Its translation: CASSQAGTGGDEQFF. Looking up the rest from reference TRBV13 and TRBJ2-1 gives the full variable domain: AAGVIQSPRHLIKEKRETATLKCYPIPRHDTVYWYQQGPGQDPQFLISFYEKMQSDKGSIPDRFSAQQFSDYHSELNMSSLELGDSALYFCASSQAGTGGDEQFFGPGTRLTVL.

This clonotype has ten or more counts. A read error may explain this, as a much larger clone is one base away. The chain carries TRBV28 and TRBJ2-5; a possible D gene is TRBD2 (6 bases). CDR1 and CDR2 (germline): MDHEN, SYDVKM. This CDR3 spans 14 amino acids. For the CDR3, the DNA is TGTGCCAGCAGTTCATTGCGGGACCAAGGGACCCAGTACTTC. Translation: CASSSLRDQGTQYF. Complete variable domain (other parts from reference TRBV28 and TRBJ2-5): DVKVTQSSRYLVKRTGEKVFLECVQDMDHENMFWYRQDPGLGLRLIYFSYDVKMKEKGDIPEGYSVSREKKERFSLILESASTNQTSMYLCASSSLRDQGTQYFGPGTRLLVL.

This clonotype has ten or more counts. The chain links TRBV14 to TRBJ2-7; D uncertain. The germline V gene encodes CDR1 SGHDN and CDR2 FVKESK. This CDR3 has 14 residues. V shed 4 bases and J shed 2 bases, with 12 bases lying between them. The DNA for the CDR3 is TGTGCCAGCAGCCTCTACGGCGGAACCTACGAGCAGTACTTC. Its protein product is CASSLYGGTYEQYF.

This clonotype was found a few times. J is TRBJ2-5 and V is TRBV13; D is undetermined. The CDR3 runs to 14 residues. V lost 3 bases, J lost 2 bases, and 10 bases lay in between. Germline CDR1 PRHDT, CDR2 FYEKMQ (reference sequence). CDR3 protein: CASSFRLTQETQYF. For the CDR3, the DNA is TGTGCCAGCAGCTTTCGACTTACTCAAGAGACCCAGTACTTC.

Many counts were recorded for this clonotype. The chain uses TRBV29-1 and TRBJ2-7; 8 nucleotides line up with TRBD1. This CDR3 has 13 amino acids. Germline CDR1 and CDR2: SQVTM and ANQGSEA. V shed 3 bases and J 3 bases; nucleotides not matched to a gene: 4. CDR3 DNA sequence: TGCAGCGTTGATGGACAGGGAAGCTACGAGCAGTACTTC. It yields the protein CSVDGQGSYEQYF.

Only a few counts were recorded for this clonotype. CDR3 protein: CAIEEGSGANVLTF. CDR3 DNA: TGTGCCATCGAAGAGGGCTCTGGGGCCAACGTCCTGACTTTC. V is TRBV10-3 and J is TRBJ2-6; a weak D match, TRBD2 (5 bases). Germline V lookup: CDR1 ENHRY, CDR2 SYGVKD. V dropped 8 bases and J dropped 0 bases, with 8 bases sitting between them. The length of the CDR3 is 14 residues.

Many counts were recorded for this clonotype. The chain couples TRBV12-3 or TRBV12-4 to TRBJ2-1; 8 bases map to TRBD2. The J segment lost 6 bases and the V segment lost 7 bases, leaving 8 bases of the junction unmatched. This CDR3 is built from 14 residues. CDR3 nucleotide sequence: TGTGCCAGCATGTCGGGAGGGTTCATCAATGAGCAGTTCTTC. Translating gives CASMSGGFINEQFF.

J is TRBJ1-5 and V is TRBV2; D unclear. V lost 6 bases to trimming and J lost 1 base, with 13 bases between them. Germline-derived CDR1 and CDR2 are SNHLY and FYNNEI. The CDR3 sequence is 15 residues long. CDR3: CASSRDGRSNQPQHF. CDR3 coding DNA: TGTGCCAGCAGCCGCGACGGACGGAGCAATCAGCCCCAGCATTTT.

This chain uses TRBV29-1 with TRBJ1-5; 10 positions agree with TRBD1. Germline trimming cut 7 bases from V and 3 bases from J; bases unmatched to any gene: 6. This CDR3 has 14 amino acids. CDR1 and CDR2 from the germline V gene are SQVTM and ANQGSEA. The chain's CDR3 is CSATGTGDNQPQHF. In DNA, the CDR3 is TGCAGCGCAACCGGGACAGGGGACAATCAGCCCCAGCATTTT.

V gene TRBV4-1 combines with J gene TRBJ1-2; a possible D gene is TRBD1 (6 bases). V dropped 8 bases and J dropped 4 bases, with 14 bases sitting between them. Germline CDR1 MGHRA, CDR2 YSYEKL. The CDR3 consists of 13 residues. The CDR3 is CASHEQGGYGYTF. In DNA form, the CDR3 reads TGCGCCAGCCATGAACAGGGTGGCTATGGCTACACCTTC.

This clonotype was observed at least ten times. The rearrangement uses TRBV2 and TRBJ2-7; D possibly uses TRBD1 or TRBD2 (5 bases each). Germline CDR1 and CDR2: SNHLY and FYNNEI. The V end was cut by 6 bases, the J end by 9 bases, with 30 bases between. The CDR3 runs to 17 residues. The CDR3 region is CASRPFLPRVDERGQYF. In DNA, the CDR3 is TGTGCCAGCAGACCTTTTTTACCGCGCGTGGACGAGAGGGGGCAGTACTTC.

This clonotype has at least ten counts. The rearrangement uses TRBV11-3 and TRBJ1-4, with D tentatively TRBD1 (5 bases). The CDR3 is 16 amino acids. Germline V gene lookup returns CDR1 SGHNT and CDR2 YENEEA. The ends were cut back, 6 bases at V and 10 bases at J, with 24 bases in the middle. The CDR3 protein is CASSSLDRERVRKLFF. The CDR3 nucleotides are TGTGCCAGCAGTTCTCTCGACAGAGAGAGGGTGCGAAAACTGTTTTTT.

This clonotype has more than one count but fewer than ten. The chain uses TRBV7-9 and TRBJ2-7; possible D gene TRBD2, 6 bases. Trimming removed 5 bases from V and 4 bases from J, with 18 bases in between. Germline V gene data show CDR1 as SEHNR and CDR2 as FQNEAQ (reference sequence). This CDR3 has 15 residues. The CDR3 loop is CASSPLSEGWYEQYF. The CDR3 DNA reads TGTGCCAGCAGCCCTCTATCGGAGGGGTGGTACGAGCAGTACTTC.

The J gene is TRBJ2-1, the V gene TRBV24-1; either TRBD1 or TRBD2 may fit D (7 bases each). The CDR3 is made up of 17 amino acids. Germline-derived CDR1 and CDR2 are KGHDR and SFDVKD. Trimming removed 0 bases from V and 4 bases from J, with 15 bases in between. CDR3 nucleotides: TGTGCCACCAGTGATTTGAACAGGCAGGGGGGGTACAATGAGCAGTTCTTC. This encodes CATSDLNRQGGYNEQFF.

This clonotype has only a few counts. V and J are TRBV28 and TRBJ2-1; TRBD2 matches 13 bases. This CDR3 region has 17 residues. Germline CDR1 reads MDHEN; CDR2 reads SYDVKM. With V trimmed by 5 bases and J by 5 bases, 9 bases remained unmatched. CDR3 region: CASSGELAGGINNEQFF. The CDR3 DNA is TGTGCCAGCAGTGGGGAACTAGCGGGAGGGATAAACAATGAGCAGTTCTTC.

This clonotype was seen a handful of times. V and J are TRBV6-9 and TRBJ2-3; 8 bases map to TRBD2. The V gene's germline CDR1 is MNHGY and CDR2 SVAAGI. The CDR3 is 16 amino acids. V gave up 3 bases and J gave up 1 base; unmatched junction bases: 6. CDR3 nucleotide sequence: TGTGCCAGCAGTTACCATCAGACTAGCGGCACAGATACGCAGTATTTT. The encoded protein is CASSYHQTSGTDTQYF.